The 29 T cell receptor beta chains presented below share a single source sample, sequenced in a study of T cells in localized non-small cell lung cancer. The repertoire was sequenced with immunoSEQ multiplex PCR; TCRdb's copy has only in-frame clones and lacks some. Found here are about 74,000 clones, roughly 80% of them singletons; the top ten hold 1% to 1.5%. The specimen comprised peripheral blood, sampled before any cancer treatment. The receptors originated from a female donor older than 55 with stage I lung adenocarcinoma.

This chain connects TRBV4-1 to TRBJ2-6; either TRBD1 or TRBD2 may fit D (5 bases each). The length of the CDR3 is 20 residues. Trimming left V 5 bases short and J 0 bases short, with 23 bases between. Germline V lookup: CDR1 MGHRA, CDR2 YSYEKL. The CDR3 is CASSDPYIGELNSGANVLTF. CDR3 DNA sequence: TGCGCCAGCAGCGATCCCTATATAGGGGAGCTTAACTCTGGGGCCAACGTCCTGACTTTC.

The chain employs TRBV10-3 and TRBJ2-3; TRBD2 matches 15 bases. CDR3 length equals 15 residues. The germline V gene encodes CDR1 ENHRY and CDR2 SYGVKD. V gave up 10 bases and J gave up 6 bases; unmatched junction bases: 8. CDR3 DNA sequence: TGTGCCACCAGGACTAGCGGGGGGGCCTTGGATACGCAGTATTTT. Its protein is CATRTSGGALDTQYF.

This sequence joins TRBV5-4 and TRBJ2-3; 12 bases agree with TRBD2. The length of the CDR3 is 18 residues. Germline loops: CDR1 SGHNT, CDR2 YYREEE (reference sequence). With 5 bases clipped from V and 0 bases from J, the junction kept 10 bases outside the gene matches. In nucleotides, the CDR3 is TGTGCCAGCAGAAGAGGACTAGCGGGATCTTCTAGCACAGATACGCAGTATTTT. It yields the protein CASRRGLAGSSSTDTQYF.

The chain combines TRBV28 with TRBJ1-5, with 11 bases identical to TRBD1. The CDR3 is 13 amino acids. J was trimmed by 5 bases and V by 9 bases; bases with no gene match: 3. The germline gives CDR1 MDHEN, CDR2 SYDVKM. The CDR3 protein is CASQDRGHQPQHF. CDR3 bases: TGTGCCAGTCAGGACAGGGGGCATCAGCCCCAGCATTTT. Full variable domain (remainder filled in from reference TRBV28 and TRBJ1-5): DVKVTQSSRYLVKRTGEKVFLECVQDMDHENMFWYRQDPGLGLRLIYFSYDVKMKEKGDIPEGYSVSREKKERFSLILESASTNQTSMYLCASQDRGHQPQHFGDGTRLSIL.

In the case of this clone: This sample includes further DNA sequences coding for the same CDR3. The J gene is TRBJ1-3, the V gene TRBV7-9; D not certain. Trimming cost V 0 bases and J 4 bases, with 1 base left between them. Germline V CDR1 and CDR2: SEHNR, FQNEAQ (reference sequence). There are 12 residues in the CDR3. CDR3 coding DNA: TGTGCCAGCAGCTTAGCGGGAAACACCATATATTTT. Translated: CASSLAGNTIYF.

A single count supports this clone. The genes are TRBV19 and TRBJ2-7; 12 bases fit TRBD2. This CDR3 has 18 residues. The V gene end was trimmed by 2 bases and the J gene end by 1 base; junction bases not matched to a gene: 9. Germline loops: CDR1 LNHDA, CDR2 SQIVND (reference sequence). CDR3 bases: TGTGCCAGTAGTATAAGGGCTAGCGGGGGGGGACAGTCCTACGAGCAGTACTTC. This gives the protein CASSIRASGGGQSYEQYF.

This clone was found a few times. CDR3 amino acids: CASSQETGLSSGYTF. The DNA for the CDR3 is TGCGCCAGCAGCCAAGAAACAGGGCTTTCCTCTGGCTACACCTTC. The rearrangement joins TRBV4-1 to TRBJ1-2; tentatively, D is TRBD1 (6 bases). Germline V CDR1 and CDR2: MGHRA, YSYEKL. CDR3 length equals 15 residues. V was pared by 0 bases and J by 7 bases, with 15 bases between.

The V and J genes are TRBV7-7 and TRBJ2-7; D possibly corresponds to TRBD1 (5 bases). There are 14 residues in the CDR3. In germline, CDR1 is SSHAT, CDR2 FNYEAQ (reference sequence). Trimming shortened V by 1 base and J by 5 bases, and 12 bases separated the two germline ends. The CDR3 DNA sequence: TGTGCCAGCAGCTTAGGTCAGGGTGGCGACGAGCAGTACTTC. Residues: CASSLGQGGDEQYF.

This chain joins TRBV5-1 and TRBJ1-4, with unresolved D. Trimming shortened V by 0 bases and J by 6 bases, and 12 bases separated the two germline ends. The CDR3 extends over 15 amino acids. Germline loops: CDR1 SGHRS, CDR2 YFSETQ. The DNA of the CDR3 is TGCGCCAGCAGCTTGGGATCGCCTGGGGATGAAAAACTGTTTTTT. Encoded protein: CASSLGSPGDEKLFF.

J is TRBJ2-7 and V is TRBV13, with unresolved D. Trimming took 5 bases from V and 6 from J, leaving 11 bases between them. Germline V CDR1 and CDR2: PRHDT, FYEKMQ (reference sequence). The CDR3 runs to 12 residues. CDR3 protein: CASSMTPSEQYF. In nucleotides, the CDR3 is TGTGCCAGCAGCATGACTCCCTCCGAGCAGTACTTC.

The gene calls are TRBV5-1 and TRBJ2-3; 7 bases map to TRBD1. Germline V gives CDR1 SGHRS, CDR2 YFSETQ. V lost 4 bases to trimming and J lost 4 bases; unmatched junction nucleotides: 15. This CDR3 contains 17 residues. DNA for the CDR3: TGCGCCAGCAGCCAACCAACGACAGGGTGGAGCGCAGATACGCAGTATTTT. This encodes CASSQPTTGWSADTQYF.

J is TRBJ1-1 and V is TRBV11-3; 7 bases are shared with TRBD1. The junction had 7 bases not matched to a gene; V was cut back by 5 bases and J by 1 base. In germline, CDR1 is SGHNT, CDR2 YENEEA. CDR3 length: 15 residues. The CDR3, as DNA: TGTGCCAGCAGCCCCGCGGGACAGCCGAACACTGAAGCTTTCTTT. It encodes CASSPAGQPNTEAFF.

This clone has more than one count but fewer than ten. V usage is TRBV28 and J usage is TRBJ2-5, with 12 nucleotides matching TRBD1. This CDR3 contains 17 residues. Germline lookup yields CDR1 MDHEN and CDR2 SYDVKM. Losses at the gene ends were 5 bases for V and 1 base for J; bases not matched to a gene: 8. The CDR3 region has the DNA TGTGCCAGCAGTGTTTCGGGACAGGGGGCTCTCCAAGAGACCCAGTACTTC. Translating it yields CASSVSGQGALQETQYF.

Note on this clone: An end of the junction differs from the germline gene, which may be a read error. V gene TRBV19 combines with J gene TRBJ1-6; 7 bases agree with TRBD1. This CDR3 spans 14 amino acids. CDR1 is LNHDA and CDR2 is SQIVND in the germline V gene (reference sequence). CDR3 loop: CASSDRDRNLPLHF. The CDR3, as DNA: TGTGCCAGTAGTGACAGGGATCGAAATTTACCCCTCCACTTT. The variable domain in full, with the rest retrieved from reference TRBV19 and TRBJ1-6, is DGGITQSPKYLFRKEGQNVTLSCEQNLNHDAMYWYRQDPGQGLRLIYYSQIVNDFQKGDIAEGYSVSREKKESFPLTVTSAQKNPTAFYLCASSDRDRNLPLHFGNGTRLTVT.

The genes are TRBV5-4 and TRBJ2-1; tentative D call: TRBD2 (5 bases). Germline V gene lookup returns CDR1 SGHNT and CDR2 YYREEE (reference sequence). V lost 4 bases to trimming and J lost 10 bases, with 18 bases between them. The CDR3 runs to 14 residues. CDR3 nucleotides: TGTGCCAGCAGCCCCAAGAGGGTCCTGGGGGAGCAGTTCTTC. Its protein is CASSPKRVLGEQFF.

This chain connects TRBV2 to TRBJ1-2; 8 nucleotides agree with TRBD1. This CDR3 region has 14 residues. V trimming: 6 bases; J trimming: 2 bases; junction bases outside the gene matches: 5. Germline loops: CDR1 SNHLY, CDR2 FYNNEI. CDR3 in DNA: TGTGCCAGCAGAGGAGACAGGGGCAACTATGGCTACACCTTC. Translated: CASRGDRGNYGYTF.

The DNA for the CDR3 is TGTGCCAGCAGCGTCGGGCACCCAGGGCCGGGTAACGAGCAGTACTTC. It encodes CASSVGHPGPGNEQYF. The V gene is TRBV9, the J gene TRBJ2-7; D may be TRBD1 (5 bases). CDR1 and CDR2 (germline): SGDLS, YYNGEE. The V and J ends lost 2 bases and 5 bases respectively, with 20 bases between them. This CDR3 has 16 amino acids.

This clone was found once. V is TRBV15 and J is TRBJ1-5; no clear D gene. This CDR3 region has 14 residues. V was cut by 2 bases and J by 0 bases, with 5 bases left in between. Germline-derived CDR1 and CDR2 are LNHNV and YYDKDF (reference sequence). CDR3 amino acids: CATSRPLSNQPQHF. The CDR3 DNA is TGTGCCACCAGCAGACCTCTTAGCAATCAGCCCCAGCATTTT. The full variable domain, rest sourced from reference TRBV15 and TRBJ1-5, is DAMVIQNPRYQVTQFGKPVTLSCSQTLNHNVMYWYQQKSSQAPKLLFHYYDKDFNNEADTPDNFQSRRPNTSFCFLDIRSPGLGDTAMYLCATSRPLSNQPQHFGDGTRLSIL.

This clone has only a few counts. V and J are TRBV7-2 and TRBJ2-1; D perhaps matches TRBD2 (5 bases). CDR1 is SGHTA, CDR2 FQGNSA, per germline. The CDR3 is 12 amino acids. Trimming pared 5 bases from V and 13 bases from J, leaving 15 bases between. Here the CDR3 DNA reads TGTGCCAGCAGCCCAAGGACCGGGGAACAGTTCTTC. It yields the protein CASSPRTGEQFF.

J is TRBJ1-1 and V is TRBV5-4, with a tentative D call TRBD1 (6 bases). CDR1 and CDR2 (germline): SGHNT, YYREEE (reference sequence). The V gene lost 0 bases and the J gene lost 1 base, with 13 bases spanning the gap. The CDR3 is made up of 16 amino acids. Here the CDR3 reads CASSLAAWGRNTEAFF. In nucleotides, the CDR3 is TGTGCCAGCAGCTTGGCCGCGTGGGGGCGGAACACTGAAGCTTTCTTT.

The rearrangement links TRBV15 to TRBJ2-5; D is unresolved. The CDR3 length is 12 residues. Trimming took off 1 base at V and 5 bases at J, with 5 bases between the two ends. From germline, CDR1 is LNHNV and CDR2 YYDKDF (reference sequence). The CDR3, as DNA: TGTGCCACCAGCAGAGGACCCGAGACCCAGTACTTC. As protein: CATSRGPETQYF.

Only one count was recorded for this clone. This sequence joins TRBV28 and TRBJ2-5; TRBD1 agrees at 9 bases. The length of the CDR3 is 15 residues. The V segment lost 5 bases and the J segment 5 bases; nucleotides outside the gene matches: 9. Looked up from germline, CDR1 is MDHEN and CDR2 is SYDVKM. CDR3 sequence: CASSLRDRELETQYF. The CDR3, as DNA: TGTGCCAGCAGTCTCCGGGACAGGGAATTGGAGACCCAGTACTTC. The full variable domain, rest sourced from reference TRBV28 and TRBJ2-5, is DVKVTQSSRYLVKRTGEKVFLECVQDMDHENMFWYRQDPGLGLRLIYFSYDVKMKEKGDIPEGYSVSREKKERFSLILESASTNQTSMYLCASSLRDRELETQYFGPGTRLLVL.

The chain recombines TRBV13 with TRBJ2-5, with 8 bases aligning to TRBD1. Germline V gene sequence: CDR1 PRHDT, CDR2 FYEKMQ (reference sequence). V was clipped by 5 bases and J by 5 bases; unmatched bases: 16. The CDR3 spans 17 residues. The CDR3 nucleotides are TGTGCCAGCAGCCTATGGACAGGGAATAGGGTGAGGGAGACCCAGTACTTC. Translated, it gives CASSLWTGNRVRETQYF. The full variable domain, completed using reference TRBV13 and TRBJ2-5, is AAGVIQSPRHLIKEKRETATLKCYPIPRHDTVYWYQQGPGQDPQFLISFYEKMQSDKGSIPDRFSAQQFSDYHSELNMSSLELGDSALYFCASSLWTGNRVRETQYFGPGTRLLVL.

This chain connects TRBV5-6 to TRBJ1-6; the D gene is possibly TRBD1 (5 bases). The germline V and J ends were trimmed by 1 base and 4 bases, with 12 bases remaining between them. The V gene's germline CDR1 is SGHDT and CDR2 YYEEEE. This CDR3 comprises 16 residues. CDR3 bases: TGTGCCAGCAGCTTGCAAGGGGTAACTTATAATTCACCCCTCCACTTT. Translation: CASSLQGVTYNSPLHF.

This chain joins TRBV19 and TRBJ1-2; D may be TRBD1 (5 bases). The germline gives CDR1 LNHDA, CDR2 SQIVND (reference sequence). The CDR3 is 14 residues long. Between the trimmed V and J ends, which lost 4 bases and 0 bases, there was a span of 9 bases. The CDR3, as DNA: TGTGCCAGTAGTACAACAGGAGCTAACTATGGCTACACCTTC. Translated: CASSTTGANYGYTF.

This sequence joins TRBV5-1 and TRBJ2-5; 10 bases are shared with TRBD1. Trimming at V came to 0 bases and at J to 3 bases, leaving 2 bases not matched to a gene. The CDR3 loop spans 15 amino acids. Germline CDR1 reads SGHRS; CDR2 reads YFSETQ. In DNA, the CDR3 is TGCGCCAGCAGCTTGGCGGGGACAGGGGAAGAGACCCAGTACTTC. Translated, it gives CASSLAGTGEETQYF.

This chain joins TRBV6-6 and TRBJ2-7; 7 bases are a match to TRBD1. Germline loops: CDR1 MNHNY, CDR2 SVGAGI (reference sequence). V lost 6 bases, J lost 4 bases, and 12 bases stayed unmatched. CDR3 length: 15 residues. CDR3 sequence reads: CASRTSRGNGYEQYF. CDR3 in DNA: TGTGCCAGCAGAACAAGCAGGGGGAACGGTTACGAGCAGTACTTC.

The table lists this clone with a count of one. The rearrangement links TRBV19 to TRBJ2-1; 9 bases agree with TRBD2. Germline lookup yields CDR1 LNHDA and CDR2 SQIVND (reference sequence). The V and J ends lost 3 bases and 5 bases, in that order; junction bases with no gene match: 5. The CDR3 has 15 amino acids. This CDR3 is CASSISRGGHNEQFF. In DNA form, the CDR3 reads TGTGCCAGTAGTATTTCGCGGGGGGGGCACAATGAGCAGTTCTTC.

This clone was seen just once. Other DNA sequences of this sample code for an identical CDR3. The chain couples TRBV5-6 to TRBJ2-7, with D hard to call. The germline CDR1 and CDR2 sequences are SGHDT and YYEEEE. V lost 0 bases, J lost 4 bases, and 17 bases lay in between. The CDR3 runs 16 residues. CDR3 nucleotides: TGTGCCAGCAGCTTGGCGGCCCGGCGAGATGGATACGAGCAGTACTTC. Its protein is CASSLAARRDGYEQYF.